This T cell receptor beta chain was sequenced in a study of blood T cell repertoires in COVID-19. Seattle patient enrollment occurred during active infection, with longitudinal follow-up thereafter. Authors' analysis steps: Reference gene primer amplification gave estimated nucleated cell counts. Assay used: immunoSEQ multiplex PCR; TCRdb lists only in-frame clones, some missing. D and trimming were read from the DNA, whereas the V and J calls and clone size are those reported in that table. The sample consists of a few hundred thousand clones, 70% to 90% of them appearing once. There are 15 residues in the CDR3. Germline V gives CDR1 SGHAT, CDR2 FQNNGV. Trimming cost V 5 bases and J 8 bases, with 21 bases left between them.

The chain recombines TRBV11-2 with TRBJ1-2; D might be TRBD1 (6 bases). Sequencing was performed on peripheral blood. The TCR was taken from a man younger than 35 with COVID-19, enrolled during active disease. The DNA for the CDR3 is TGTGCCAGCAGCATGTCAAGGGGGAAAGGTGGGGGCTACACCTTC. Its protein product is CASSMSRGKGGGYTF.